This T cell receptor (beta chain) appears in the sequencing data of a study of cytomegalovirus exposure and HLA in healthy donors. On the study more broadly: There were about 85 million unique TCRs (from HLA-typed donors) in an early data release.

Trimming stripped 5 bases from V and 2 bases from J, with 6 bases between. Germline CDR1 is SNHLY and CDR2 is FYNNEI. CDR3 length: 12 residues. Study results and limitations: Of the V segments, some could not be distinguished, including TRBV6-2 and TRBV6-3, and were excluded.

In the PCR, 60 Vbeta and 13 Jbeta primers were used. The table came from immunoSEQ multiplex PCR; TCRdb's copy has only in-frame clones and leaves some out. The table includes 100,000 to 150,000 clones, 74% detected once. Notes on this clone: The antigen remains undetermined.

Sequenced input: PBMCs. This TCR was sampled from a woman between 50 and 59 years old in good health and CMV-seropositive. This chain links TRBV2 with TRBJ1-2; D is ambiguous. The CDR3 region has the DNA TGTGCCAGCAGTAGGGAGAACTATGGCTACACCTTC. Translation gives CASSRENYGYTF.